This TCR beta chain was recovered during a study of blood T cell repertoires in COVID-19. Study background: Sites in the United States, Italy and Spain provided acute and convalescent COVID-19 samples. From T cells, B-cell-depleted T cells, or PBMCs came the material, which was cDNA or gDNA.

V shed 4 bases and J 5 bases; nucleotides not matched to a gene: 9. The CDR3 sequence is 15 residues long. Germline V CDR1 and CDR2: MNHEY, SVGEGT. How the authors handled the data: By means of reference gene primer amplification, nucleated cell counts were estimated. Assay: immunoSEQ multiplex PCR; the TCRdb copy retains only in-frame clones and omits some. V and J calls and clone size are copied from that table; D and trimming were computed from the DNA. The table has around 99,000 clones, approximately 82% seen once; the top ten hold roughly 8.2%. This chain joins TRBV6-2 or TRBV6-3 and TRBJ1-2, with 8 positions matching TRBD1. The source material was peripheral blood. The receptor's source is a woman older than 75 with active or convalescent COVID-19. The CDR3 DNA reads as TGTGCCAGCAGTTTACGGACAGGGAGTCTTTATGGCTACACCTTC. Translated, it gives CASSLRTGSLYGYTF.